The text below deals with one TCR beta chain. Looked up from germline, CDR1 is LNHDA and CDR2 is SQIVND (reference sequence). The CDR3 contains 14 residues. The V segment lost 7 bases and the J segment 7 bases; nucleotides outside the gene matches: 3. This sample stems from a study of OX40 agonist ivuxolimab in advanced cancers. Profiling relied on immunoSEQ multiplex PCR, and the TCRdb table lists in-frame clones only, not all of them. The data show some 90,000 clones, 80% to 95% seen once. This clonotype originated in an adult with an advanced solid tumor such as melanoma, head and neck, liver or kidney cancer. Material: CD4+ or CD8+ T cells sorted from blood, obtained in a trial of the OX40 agonist ivuxolimab. The chain carries TRBV19 and TRBJ2-1; TRBD2 aligns across 14 bases. CDR3 sequence: CASKGTSGRNEQFF. The CDR3 nucleotides are TGTGCCAGTAAAGGGACTAGCGGGAGAAATGAGCAGTTCTTC.